This T cell receptor beta chain derives from a study of OX40 agonist ivuxolimab in advanced cancers. Broader study findings: Specificity for antigen went undetermined in the expanded peripheral T cells. Among the lowest peripheral clonal expansion occurred in 0.1-3.0 mg/kg partial responders.

This CDR3 is 23 amino acids long. Samples were taken at baseline and on day 1 of cycles 4 and 7. Produced via immunoSEQ multiplex PCR; TCRdb's table is partial and in-frame only. The top ten hold about 0.51% of the sample, which has over 65,000 clones, more than 80% seen once. This clone was seen a handful of times. Its specificity is not known. This TCR was sampled from an adult with an advanced solid tumor such as melanoma, head and neck, liver or kidney cancer. Source: CD4+ or CD8+ T cells sorted from blood, taken in a trial of the OX40 agonist ivuxolimab. V and J are TRBV21-1 and TRBJ2-1; the table's TRBD1 call for D was not verified on the DNA. TRBV21-1 is flagged as a pseudogene. The CDR3 DNA sequence: TGTGCCAGCAGCAAAGTTCGTAGGGTCGCACAGGGAAAGGAACAATCCAAGGACAATGAGCAGTTCTTC. Encoded protein: CASSKVRRVAQGKEQSKDNEQFF.